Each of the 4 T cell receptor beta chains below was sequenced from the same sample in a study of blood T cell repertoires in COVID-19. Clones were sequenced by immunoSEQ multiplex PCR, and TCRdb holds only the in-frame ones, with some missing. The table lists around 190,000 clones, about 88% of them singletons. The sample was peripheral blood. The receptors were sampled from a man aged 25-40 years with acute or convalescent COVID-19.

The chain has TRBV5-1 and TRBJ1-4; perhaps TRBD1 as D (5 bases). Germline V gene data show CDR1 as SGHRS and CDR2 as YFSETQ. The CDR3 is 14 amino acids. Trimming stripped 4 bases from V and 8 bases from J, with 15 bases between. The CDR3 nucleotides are TGCGCCAGCAGCCTGGGGGGAGCGGACGAAAAACTGTTTTTT. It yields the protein CASSLGGADEKLFF.

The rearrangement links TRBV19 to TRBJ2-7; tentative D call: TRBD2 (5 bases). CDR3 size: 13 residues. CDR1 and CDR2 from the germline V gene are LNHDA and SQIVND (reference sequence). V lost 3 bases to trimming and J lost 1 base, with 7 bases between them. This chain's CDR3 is CASSMGESYEQYF. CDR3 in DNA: TGTGCCAGTAGTATGGGAGAGTCCTACGAGCAGTACTTC.

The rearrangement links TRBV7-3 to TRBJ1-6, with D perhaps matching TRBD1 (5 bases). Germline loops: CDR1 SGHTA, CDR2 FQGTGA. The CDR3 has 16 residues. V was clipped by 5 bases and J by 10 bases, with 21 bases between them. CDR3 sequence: CASSLSGRAGSSPLHF. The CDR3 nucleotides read TGTGCCAGCAGCCTATCAGGCAGGGCGGGGAGCTCACCCCTCCACTTT.

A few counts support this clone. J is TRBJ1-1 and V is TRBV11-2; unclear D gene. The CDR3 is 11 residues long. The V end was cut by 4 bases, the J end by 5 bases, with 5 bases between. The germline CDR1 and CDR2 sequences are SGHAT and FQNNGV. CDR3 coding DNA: TGTGCCAGCAGCTCCGTTACTGAAGCTTTCTTT. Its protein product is CASSSVTEAFF.